This T cell receptor (beta chain) stems from a study of shared clonotypes between healthy human individuals. As for the study in general: Used for every donor were three CD4 naive, three CD4 memory, two CD8 naive and one CD8 memory plate. Notes on the study in general: Clonotypes that were shared across a few donors made up 4.5% to 5% of naive CD4 clonotypes. Genetic and exposure-history diversity was limited by the few donors. Clonotype sharing among donors likely depends on sequencing depth.

This CDR3 has 16 residues. From germline, CDR1 is MGHRA and CDR2 YSYEKL. Trimming pared 1 base from V and 1 base from J, leaving 12 bases between. As regards this clone: What it binds is unknown.

Clones were read by immunoSEQ multiplex PCR, and TCRdb kept only the in-frame ones, dropping some. The sample records roughly 2.5 million clones, more than 80% being singletons. This chain joins TRBV4-1 and TRBJ2-3; D is possibly TRBD2 (6 bases). The sequencing sample was made of naive CD4+ T cells sorted from blood. Subset reported: CD45RA+ positively selected. This sequence originates from a man aged 18 to 29 in good health. CDR3 protein: CASSQGPGEGTDTQYF. CDR3 sequence (DNA): TGCGCCAGCAGCCAAGGGCCGGGGGAGGGCACAGATACGCAGTATTTT.